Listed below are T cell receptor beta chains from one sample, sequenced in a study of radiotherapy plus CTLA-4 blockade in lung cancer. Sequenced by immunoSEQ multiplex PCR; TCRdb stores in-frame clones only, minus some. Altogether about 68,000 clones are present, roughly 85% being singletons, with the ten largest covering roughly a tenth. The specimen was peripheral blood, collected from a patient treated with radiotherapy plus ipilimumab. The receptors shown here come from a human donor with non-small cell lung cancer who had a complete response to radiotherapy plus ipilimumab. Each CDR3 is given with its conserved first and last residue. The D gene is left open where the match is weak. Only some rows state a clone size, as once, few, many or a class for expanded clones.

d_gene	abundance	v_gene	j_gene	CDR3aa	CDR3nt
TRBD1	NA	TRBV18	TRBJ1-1	CASLKTGTNTEAFF	TGTGCCAGCTTGAAGACAGGGACGAACACTGAAGCTTTCTTT
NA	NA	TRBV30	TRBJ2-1	CAWTYYNEQFF	TGTGCCTGGACTTATTACAATGAGCAGTTCTTC
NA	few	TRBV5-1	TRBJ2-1	CASSLEPRTIYNEQFF	TGCGCCAGCAGTCTGGAGCCGAGGACTATCTACAATGAGCAGTTCTTC
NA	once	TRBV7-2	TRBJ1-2	CASSFTNYGYTF	TGTGCCAGCAGCTTCACTAACTATGGCTACACCTTC
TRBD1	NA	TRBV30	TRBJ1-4	CAWSAGGGVYNFKVATNEKLFF	TGTGCCTGGAGTGCAGGGGGAGGGGTGTACAATTTTAAGGTGGCAACTAATGAAAAACTGTTTTTT
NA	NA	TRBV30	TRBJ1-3	CAWTPGNTIYF	TGTGCCTGGACCCCTGGAAACACCATATATTTT
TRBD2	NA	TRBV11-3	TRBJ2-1	CASSLGLAGSYNEQFF	TGTGCCAGCAGCTTAGGGCTAGCGGGGTCCTACAATGAGCAGTTCTTC
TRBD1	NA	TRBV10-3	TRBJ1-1	CAISHLARQGWPTEAFF	TGTGCCATCAGTCATTTAGCCAGACAGGGATGGCCCACTGAAGCTTTCTTT
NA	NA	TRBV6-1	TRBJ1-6	CASSEFKASSYNSPLHF	TGTGCCAGCAGTGAATTTAAGGCGAGCTCCTATAATTCACCCCTCCACTTT
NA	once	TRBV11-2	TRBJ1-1	CASSSDSLNTEAFF	TGTGCCAGCAGCTCGGACAGCCTGAACACTGAAGCTTTCTTT
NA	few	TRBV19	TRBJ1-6	CASRNRDGNSPLHF	TGTGCCAGTAGAAACAGGGATGGGAATTCACCCCTCCACTTT
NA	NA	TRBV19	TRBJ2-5	CASSIFLPRLGGPFSETQYF	TGTGCCAGTAGTATATTCCTCCCTCGACTGGGCGGGCCGTTCTCAGAGACCCAGTACTTC
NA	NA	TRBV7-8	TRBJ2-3	CASSPEERGWDTQYF	TGTGCCAGCAGCCCGGAGGAGCGCGGTTGGGATACGCAGTATTTT
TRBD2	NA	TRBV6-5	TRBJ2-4	CASSYSSSGAKNIQYF	TGTGCCAGCAGTTACTCGTCTAGCGGAGCTAAAAACATTCAGTACTTC
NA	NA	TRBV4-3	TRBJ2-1	CASSQDRAGSYNEQFF	TGCGCCAGCAGCCAAGATCGAGCGGGCTCCTACAATGAGCAGTTCTTC
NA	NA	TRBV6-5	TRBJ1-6	CASSYQTLGTTLHF	TGTGCCAGCAGTTACCAGACACTGGGGACAACCCTCCACTTT
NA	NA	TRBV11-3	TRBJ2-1	CASSLDKTVLGDEQFF	TGTGCCAGCAGCTTAGATAAGACGGTACTGGGAGATGAGCAGTTCTTC
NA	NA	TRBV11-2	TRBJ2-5	CASSFPQTERGETQYF	TGTGCCAGCAGCTTTCCCCAGACGGAGAGGGGGGAGACCCAGTACTTC
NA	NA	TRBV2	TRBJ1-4	CASSEIGRREKLFF	TGTGCCAGCAGTGAAATTGGACGACGCGAAAAACTGTTTTTT
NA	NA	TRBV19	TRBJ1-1	CASSIGERGTEAFF	TGTGCCAGTAGTATAGGGGAGAGGGGGACTGAAGCTTTCTTT
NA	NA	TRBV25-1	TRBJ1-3	CASSPPGRLTIYF	TGTGCCAGCAGTCCTCCGGGCCGCCTTACCATATATTTT
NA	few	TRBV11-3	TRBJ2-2	CASSVGRTNTGELFF	TGTGCCAGCAGCGTGGGCAGAACGAACACCGGGGAGCTGTTTTTT
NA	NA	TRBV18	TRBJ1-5	CASSPQTVTFSNQPQHF	TGTGCCAGCTCACCACAGACAGTTACCTTTAGCAATCAGCCCCAGCATTTT
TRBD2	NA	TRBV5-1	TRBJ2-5	CASSLSAGGETQYF	TGCGCCAGCAGCTTGTCCGCGGGAGGAGAGACCCAGTACTTC
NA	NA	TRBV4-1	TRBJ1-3	CASSQGLLSGNTIYF	TGCGCCAGCAGCCAAGGACTACTATCTGGAAACACCATATATTTT
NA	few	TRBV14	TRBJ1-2	CASSQDFTAHGYTF	TGTGCCAGCAGCCAAGATTTTACAGCCCATGGCTACACCTTC
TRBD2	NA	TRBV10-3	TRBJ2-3	CAIRRGSGREDTQYF	TGTGCCATCCGTCGAGGGAGCGGGAGGGAAGATACGCAGTATTTT
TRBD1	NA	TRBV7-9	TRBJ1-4	CASSLNRQGNEKLFF	TGTGCCAGCAGCTTAAATCGACAGGGCAATGAAAAACTGTTTTTT
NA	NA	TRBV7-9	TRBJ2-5	CASSLEREWEKTQYF	TGTGCCAGCAGCTTAGAACGGGAGTGGGAAAAGACCCAGTACTTC
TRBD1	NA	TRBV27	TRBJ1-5	CASRYLGQASNQPQHF	TGTGCCAGCAGATACCTCGGACAGGCTAGCAATCAGCCCCAGCATTTT
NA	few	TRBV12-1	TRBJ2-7	CASSPGGSPYEQYF	TGTGCCAGCAGCCCCGGGGGCAGCCCCTACGAGCAGTACTTC